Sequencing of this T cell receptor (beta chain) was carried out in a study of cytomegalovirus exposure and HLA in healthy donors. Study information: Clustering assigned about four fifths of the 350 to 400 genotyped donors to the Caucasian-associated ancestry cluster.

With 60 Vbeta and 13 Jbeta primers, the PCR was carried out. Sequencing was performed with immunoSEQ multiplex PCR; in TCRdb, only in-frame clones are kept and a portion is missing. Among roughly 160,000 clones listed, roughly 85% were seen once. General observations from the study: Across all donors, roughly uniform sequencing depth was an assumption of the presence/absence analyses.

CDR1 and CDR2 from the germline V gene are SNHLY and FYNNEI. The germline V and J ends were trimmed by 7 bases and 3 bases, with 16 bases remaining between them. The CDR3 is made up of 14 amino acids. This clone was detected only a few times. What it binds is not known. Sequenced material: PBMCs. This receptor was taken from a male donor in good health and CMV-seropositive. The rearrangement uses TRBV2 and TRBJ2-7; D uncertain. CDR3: CASILRVSSYEQYF. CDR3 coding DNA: TGTGCCAGCATTCTTCGTGTGTCGAGCTACGAGCAGTACTTC.